The clone carrying this T cell receptor (beta chain) showed up just a few times. Its target is unknown. The record originates from a study of T cell therapy after organ transplantation. Study at large: Short-term post-therapy blood was drawn 4 to 8 weeks after therapy ended.

Method: immunoSEQ multiplex PCR; TCRdb's copy keeps in-frame clones and lacks some. The data hold just under 20,000 clones, with 81% observed a single time. V shed 3 bases and J shed 4 bases, with 9 bases lying between them. Per germline, CDR1 LNHDA and CDR2 SQIVND (reference sequence). CDR3 length equals 13 residues. Study-wide results and caveats: Few nonresponder expansions may reflect low coverage from poor CD8+ yield.

Time point here: 4-8 weeks after completion of therapy. The rearrangement joins TRBV19 to TRBJ1-1; no clear D. The receptor comes from a human patient who had received a solid organ transplant and had CMV disease. The T cells may come from the graft donor. Sample: CD8+ T cells from blood, taken after autologous CMV-specific T cell therapy. The DNA of the CDR3 is TGTGCCAGTAGTATGCGGGATCCCACTGAAGCTTTCTTT. It specifies CASSMRDPTEAFF.